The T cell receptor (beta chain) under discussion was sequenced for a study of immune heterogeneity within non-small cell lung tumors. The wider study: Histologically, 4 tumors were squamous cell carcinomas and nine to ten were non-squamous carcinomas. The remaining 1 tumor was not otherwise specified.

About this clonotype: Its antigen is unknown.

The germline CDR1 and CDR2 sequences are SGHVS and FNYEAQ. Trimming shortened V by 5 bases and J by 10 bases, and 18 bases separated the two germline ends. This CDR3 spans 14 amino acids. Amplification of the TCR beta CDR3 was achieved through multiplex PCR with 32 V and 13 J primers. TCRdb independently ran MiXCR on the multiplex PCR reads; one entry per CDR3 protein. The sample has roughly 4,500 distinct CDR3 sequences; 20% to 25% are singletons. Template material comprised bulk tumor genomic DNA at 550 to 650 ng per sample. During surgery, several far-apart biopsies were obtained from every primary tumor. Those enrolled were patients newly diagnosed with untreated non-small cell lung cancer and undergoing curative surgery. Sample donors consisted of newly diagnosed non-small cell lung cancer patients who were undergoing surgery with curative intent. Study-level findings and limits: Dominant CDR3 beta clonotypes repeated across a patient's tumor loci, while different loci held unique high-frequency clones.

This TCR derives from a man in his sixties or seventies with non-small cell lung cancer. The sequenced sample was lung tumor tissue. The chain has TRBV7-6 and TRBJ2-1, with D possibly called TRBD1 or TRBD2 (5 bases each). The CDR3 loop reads CASSTLGVTGEQFF. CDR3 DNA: TGTGCCAGCAGCACTTTAGGGGTAACGGGGGAGCAGTTCTTC.